The rows below give T cell receptor beta chains drawn from one sample of a study of cytomegalovirus exposure and HLA in healthy donors. Measured with immunoSEQ multiplex PCR; TCRdb has only the in-frame clones, and not every one. The table has 130,000 to 150,000 clones, approximately 84% seen once. The sequenced sample consisted of PBMCs. The receptors shown here come from a woman in her fifties or sixties in good health and CMV-seropositive. Both conserved end residues are part of each CDR3. Each record gives: CDR3 length, clone size, J gene, D gene, V gene, CDR3 DNA, CDR3 protein. A D gene is named only where the DNA matches it firmly. Only part of the rows carry a size: once, few, many, or a class if the clone is expanded.

20,once,TRBJ2-4,TRBD2,TRBV2,TGTGCCCCCGGGGGGGAACTATCCCGCGCGCCCGGGTCAGCCAAAAACATTCAGTACTTC,CAPGGELSRAPGSAKNIQYF
13,.,TRBJ2-7,.,TRBV7-2,TGTGCCAGCAGCTTAGAACCCAGGGAAAAGCAGTACTTC,CASSLEPREKQYF
14,once,TRBJ2-5,TRBD2,TRBV28,TGTGCCAGCAGTGAGAGCGGGAGAGCTTCCTTACAGTACTTC,CASSESGRASLQYF
14,.,TRBJ1-1,.,TRBV29-1,TGCAGCGTTGATGTTTCATTCCCCAGCACTGAAGCTTTCTTT,CSVDVSFPSTEAFF
17,.,TRBJ2-4,.,TRBV10-3,TGTGCCATCAGTGAGTCACAACAGGGGGGGGCCAAAAACATTCAGTACTTC,CAISESQQGGAKNIQYF
14,.,TRBJ1-1,.,TRBV28,TGTGCCAGCAGTTATATTCACCCAGGGACTGAAGCTTTCTTT,CASSYIHPGTEAFF
12,few,TRBJ2-7,.,TRBV27,TGTGCCAGCAGTGCCCGCGGGGCCGAGCAGTACTTC,CASSARGAEQYF
13,few,TRBJ1-2,.,TRBV19,TGTGCCAGTAGTGTCACAGGGATCACTGGCTACACCTTC,CASSVTGITGYTF
13,.,TRBJ2-2,.,TRBV29-1,TGCAGCGTTGAAACTTCTTACACCGGGGAGCTGTTTTTT,CSVETSYTGELFF
14,.,TRBJ2-1,.,TRBV2,TGTGCCAGCAGTGAAACTACCGCGAACAATGAGCAGTTCTTC,CASSETTANNEQFF
14,.,TRBJ1-5,.,TRBV7-9,TGTGCCAGCAGCACGACGAGGGTGAATCAGCCCCAGCATTTT,CASSTTRVNQPQHF
13,.,TRBJ2-7,TRBD1,TRBV11-2,TGTGCCAGCAGCTTAACAGGGGGCTACGAGCAGTACTTC,CASSLTGGYEQYF
16,.,TRBJ1-4,.,TRBV2,TGTGCCAGCAGTGTTCCGACAGCCGGTTCGGGTGAAAAACTGTTTTTT,CASSVPTAGSGEKLFF
13,.,TRBJ2-3,.,TRBV27,TGTGCCAGCCGATCAGCGGCCACAGATACGCAGTATTTT,CASRSAATDTQYF
14,.,TRBJ1-1,.,TRBV7-2,TGTGCCAGCAGCTTAGACAGGGCGGGCACTGAAGCTTTCTTT,CASSLDRAGTEAFF
13,.,TRBJ2-3,.,TRBV5-1,TGCGCCAGCAGGGGAGGTGGCACAGATACGCAGTATTTT,CASRGGGTDTQYF
14,.,TRBJ2-4,.,TRBV7-2,TGTGCCAGCAGCTTAGATATAGCCAAAAACATTCAGTACTTC,CASSLDIAKNIQYF
15,.,TRBJ1-4,.,TRBV4-2,TGTGCCAGCAGCCAAGATATACAGGGTAATGAAAAACTGTTTTTT,CASSQDIQGNEKLFF
12,.,TRBJ2-5,.,TRBV7-9,TGTGCCAGCAGCCCTATCGAGGGGACCCAGTACTTC,CASSPIEGTQYF
13,.,TRBJ1-1,.,TRBV7-8,TGTGCCAGCAGCCGAGGGGGTAACACTGAAGCTTTCTTT,CASSRGGNTEAFF
17,.,TRBJ2-5,.,TRBV28,TGTGCCAGCAGTCGCGCGGAGAGAGGGGGGGCGGGGGAGACCCAGTACTTC,CASSRAERGGAGETQYF
14,.,TRBJ2-2,TRBD1,TRBV11-3,TGTGCCAGCAGTCAATACAGGGGTGGCGGGGAGCTGTTTTTT,CASSQYRGGGELFF
13,.,TRBJ2-1,.,TRBV14,TGTGCCAGCAGCCTGGACCCGGGGGATGAGCAGTTCTTC,CASSLDPGDEQFF
15,.,TRBJ2-2,.,TRBV5-1,TGCGCCAGCAGCTTGGGGACAGCTGACACCGGGGAGCTGTTTTTT,CASSLGTADTGELFF
14,.,TRBJ2-7,.,TRBV6-5,TGTGCCAGCAGTTACTCCGCAGGGGGGTACGAGCAGTACTTC,CASSYSAGGYEQYF
14,.,TRBJ2-5,TRBD2,TRBV5-1,TGCGCCAGCAGCAGCGGGGGGGGGCAAGAGACCCAGTACTTC,CASSSGGGQETQYF
15,.,TRBJ2-7,TRBD2,TRBV16,TGTGCCAGCAGCCAATACTCTAGCGGTACCTACGAGCAGTACTTC,CASSQYSSGTYEQYF
16,.,TRBJ2-3,TRBD2,TRBV9,TGTGCCAGCAGCGTAGATGGCGGGAGTTCCACAGATACGCAGTATTTT,CASSVDGGSSTDTQYF
16,once,TRBJ1-6,.,TRBV7-9,TGTGCCAGCAGCTTAGCGCGGGGCAGATATGATTCACCCCTCCACTTT,CASSLARGRYDSPLHF
16,.,TRBJ2-7,.,TRBV28,TGTGCCAGCAGTACCCCCCTGGGGCGGTATACCTACGAGCAGTACTTC,CASSTPLGRYTYEQYF
16,few,TRBJ1-4,.,TRBV5-6,TGTGCCAGCAGCACGGGTCCCCTACAAGCTAATGAAAAACTGTTTTTT,CASSTGPLQANEKLFF
15,.,TRBJ1-2,.,TRBV29-1,TGCGGCGTTGATGTCTCGAGCAGGGATGGGGATGGCTACACCTTC,CGVDVSSRDGDGYTF
16,.,TRBJ2-7,TRBD2,TRBV7-2,TGTGCCAGCAGCTTAGTTCTAGCGGGAGGGCCCGGCGAGCAGTACTTC,CASSLVLAGGPGEQYF
12,.,TRBJ1-4,.,TRBV29-1,TGCAGCGGACTAGGGCGGAGTAAAAAACTGTTTTTT,CSGLGRSKKLFF
13,once,TRBJ1-1,TRBD1,TRBV28,TGTGCCAGCAAGGATACCGGGACAGGGAAAGCTTTCTTT,CASKDTGTGKAFF
14,.,TRBJ2-7,TRBD2,TRBV25-1,TGTGCCAGCAGTTTAGCGGGGGCCTCCTACGAGCAGTACTTC,CASSLAGASYEQYF
14,.,TRBJ2-2,.,TRBV6-4,TGTGCCAGCAGTGATCAGGGTCGCACCGGGGAGCTGTTTTTT,CASSDQGRTGELFF
15,.,TRBJ2-3,.,TRBV6-1,TGTGCCAGCCGTGTGTCAGGGAACGCGGGGGATACGCAGTATTTT,CASRVSGNAGDTQYF
14,.,TRBJ2-2,.,TRBV7-9,TGTGCCAGCAGCCCAGGACAGATCGTCGGGGAGCTGTTTTTT,CASSPGQIVGELFF
13,.,TRBJ2-7,.,TRBV5-4,TGTGCCAGCAGCTTGCAGGGTCCCTACGAGCAGTACTTC,CASSLQGPYEQYF
15,.,TRBJ1-5,.,TRBV7-2,TGTGCCAGCAGCTTAGTGCGACAGGGCAATCAGCCCCAGCATTTT,CASSLVRQGNQPQHF
17,.,TRBJ1-3,.,TRBV9,TGTGCCAGCAGCGTATCTACAGGCCCTAGGGCCGGAAACACCATATATTTT,CASSVSTGPRAGNTIYF
15,.,TRBJ2-6,.,TRBV7-2,TGTGCCAGCAGCTTAGTCGGTCCTGGGGCCAACGTCCTGACTTTC,CASSLVGPGANVLTF
16,.,TRBJ1-6,.,TRBV4-3,TGCGCCAGCAGCCACTGGCCGGGGGACTATAATTCACCCCTCCACTTT,CASSHWPGDYNSPLHF
16,once,TRBJ2-1,.,TRBV5-8,TGTGCCAGCGCCAAAACGAGCTTTAGACAGTACAATGAGCAGTTCTTC,CASAKTSFRQYNEQFF
16,.,TRBJ2-5,.,TRBV29-1,TGCAGCGTTGAAGGAAGTGAAGGGGCGCAACAAGAGACCCAGTACTTC,CSVEGSEGAQQETQYF
10,.,TRBJ2-5,.,TRBV28,TGTGCCAGCAGCAGAGAGACCCAGTACTTC,CASSRETQYF
11,.,TRBJ1-1,.,TRBV20-1,TGCAGTGCTAGAGGAGGCACTGAAGCTTTCTTT,CSARGGTEAFF
15,.,TRBJ1-5,.,TRBV6-1,TGTGCCAGCAGCGCCGGGACAACAAACAATCAGCCCCAGCATTTT,CASSAGTTNNQPQHF
15,.,TRBJ2-1,TRBD1,TRBV7-3,TGTGCCAGCAGCTCACTCGGACAGGGTGGGAATGAGCAGTTCTTC,CASSSLGQGGNEQFF
13,.,TRBJ2-3,.,TRBV30,TGTGCCTGGAGTGTGGGGGGAGGGGGTACGCAGTATTTT,CAWSVGGGGTQYF